This record covers a single TCR beta chain. This specimen belongs to a study of blood T cell repertoires in COVID-19. Looking at the study overall: PBMCs, B-cell-depleted T cells, or T cells were the source of the cDNA or gDNA that made up the material.

Produced via immunoSEQ multiplex PCR; TCRdb's table is partial and in-frame only. Here the sample spans tens of thousands of clones, about four fifths being singletons. Germline CDR1 reads MDHEN; CDR2 reads SYDVKM. The CDR3 covers 13 residues. V lost 8 bases and J lost 6; bases outside the gene matches: 6. Sequencing was done on a sample of peripheral blood. The rearrangement uses TRBV28 and TRBJ2-3; 9 bases agree with TRBD1. The source of this sequence is a man between 70 and 80 years old with acute or convalescent COVID-19. The CDR3 loop reads CASCYRGRDTQYF. CDR3 in DNA: TGTGCCAGCTGCTACAGGGGGCGGGATACGCAGTATTTT.